This record concerns one T cell receptor beta chain sequence. In this sample, this clonotype turned up a few times. What antigen it recognizes has not been identified. It has no much larger one-base neighbor in the sample; base qualities were not kept. In the germline V gene (reference sequence), CDR1 corresponds to LGHDT and CDR2 to YNNKEL. From cysteine to phenylalanine, the CDR3 is 16 amino acids long. CDR3 DNA is the only sequence kept; it has 48 bases, read in frame from the first base. The V end loses 1 base and the J end loses 1 base, and a stretch of 12 bases separates them. These data come from a study of blood T cells in healthy people across ages (dated by TCRdb to 2014 to 2015). The study in broad terms: In model experiments, roughly one uniquely barcoded TCR beta cDNA molecule per two T cells was captured by template switching. To track age-related changes in TCR beta repertoire diversity, the study relied on deep sequencing normalized with unique cDNA molecular identifiers. The donors were split into four age groups: young (average 16 years), middle-aged (more than 35), aged (roughly 65) and long-lived (under 90). To avoid experimental bias, donors of different ages were distributed randomly across sequencing lanes. For two donors (one aged 18 to 30 and one aged 80 or older), the study analyzed two additional independent replicas of 1 million unique cDNA reads from the same blood draw. What the research found in general, with its limitations: Observed TCR beta diversity per million T cells fell roughly linearly with age, and a significant reduction was already apparent by age approximately 41. Since profiling was done on bulk unsorted PBMCs, naive and antigen-experienced compartments could not be conclusively compared. The CMV infection status of donors was not known, potentially confounding age-related changes in expanded clonotypes. Estimates of total diversity from one million sequenced T cells were regarded as lower bounds and underestimates. Compared with the aged group, the long-lived group had more naive CD4+ T cells, fewer expanded clones and increased TCR diversity, suggesting age selection. Observed TCR beta diversity correlated strongly with the percentage of naive T cells measured by flow cytometry.

Systemically healthy Caucasian individuals from Russia, some 40 in total and aged roughly 6 to 100 years, were included as donors. Each donor gave ten milliliters of peripheral blood, drawn into EDTA-treated Vacutainer tubes. Ficoll-Paque density-gradient centrifugation was used to isolate PBMCs, with at least 6.5 million per sample. Total RNA, at least 5.5 micrograms per sample, was extracted from PBMCs with Trizol reagent. The percentages of naive CD45RAhigh/CD27high T cells were determined by flow cytometry on a PBMC aliquot from every donor. Libraries were made using 5' RACE. TCRdb shows the sequencer as Illumina HiSeq 2500. A second 7 to 11 cycle PCR used a sample-barcoded 5' primer and a J-beta primer mix. A template-switch 5' adaptor carrying 12 random nucleotides introduced a unique molecular identifier onto each TCR beta cDNA molecule. At least 2.5 million CDR3-containing paired-end reads were obtained from each sample. First-strand cDNA was synthesized from all RNA with the Mint cDNA synthesis kit, primed by a TRBC-specific oligonucleotide. All cDNA was treated with uracil-DNA glycosylase and then went through a first 18-cycle PCR with the universal primers M1SS and BC2_uni_R. The paper's processing steps were these. Each sample was normalized by randomly selecting 1 million high-quality reads, each carrying a distinct molecular identifier. Reads with shared molecular identifiers were discarded instead of being binned into consensus sequences. CDR3 identification, clonotype clustering and error correction used MiTCR with a Q25 quality threshold and the strictest error-elimination algorithm. A nonparametric unseen species model with Euler transformation was used to estimate lower-bound total TCR beta diversity. Clones were called with MiXCR by TCRdb after fastp trimmed the public reads at Q25, and only in-frame beta chains were retained. Each entry merges the rows of one CDR3 protein and shows their most common DNA and genes. What appears here as the V and J calls and clone size reflects TCRdb's work, not the paper's. Here the sample has around 1,500,000 distinct CDR3 sequences; about 40% occur a single time. The ten top clones hold 6.5% to 10% of the sample.

Input material: blood. This receptor chain uses TRBV3-1 and TRBJ2-3; a tentative D call is TRBD2 (6 bases match). The source is a woman aged 18 to 35 in good health. The CDR3 region: CASSQARPSGTDTQYF. The nucleotide sequence reads as follows: TGTGCCAGCAGCCAAGCCCGGCCTAGCGGCACAGATACGCAGTATTTT.